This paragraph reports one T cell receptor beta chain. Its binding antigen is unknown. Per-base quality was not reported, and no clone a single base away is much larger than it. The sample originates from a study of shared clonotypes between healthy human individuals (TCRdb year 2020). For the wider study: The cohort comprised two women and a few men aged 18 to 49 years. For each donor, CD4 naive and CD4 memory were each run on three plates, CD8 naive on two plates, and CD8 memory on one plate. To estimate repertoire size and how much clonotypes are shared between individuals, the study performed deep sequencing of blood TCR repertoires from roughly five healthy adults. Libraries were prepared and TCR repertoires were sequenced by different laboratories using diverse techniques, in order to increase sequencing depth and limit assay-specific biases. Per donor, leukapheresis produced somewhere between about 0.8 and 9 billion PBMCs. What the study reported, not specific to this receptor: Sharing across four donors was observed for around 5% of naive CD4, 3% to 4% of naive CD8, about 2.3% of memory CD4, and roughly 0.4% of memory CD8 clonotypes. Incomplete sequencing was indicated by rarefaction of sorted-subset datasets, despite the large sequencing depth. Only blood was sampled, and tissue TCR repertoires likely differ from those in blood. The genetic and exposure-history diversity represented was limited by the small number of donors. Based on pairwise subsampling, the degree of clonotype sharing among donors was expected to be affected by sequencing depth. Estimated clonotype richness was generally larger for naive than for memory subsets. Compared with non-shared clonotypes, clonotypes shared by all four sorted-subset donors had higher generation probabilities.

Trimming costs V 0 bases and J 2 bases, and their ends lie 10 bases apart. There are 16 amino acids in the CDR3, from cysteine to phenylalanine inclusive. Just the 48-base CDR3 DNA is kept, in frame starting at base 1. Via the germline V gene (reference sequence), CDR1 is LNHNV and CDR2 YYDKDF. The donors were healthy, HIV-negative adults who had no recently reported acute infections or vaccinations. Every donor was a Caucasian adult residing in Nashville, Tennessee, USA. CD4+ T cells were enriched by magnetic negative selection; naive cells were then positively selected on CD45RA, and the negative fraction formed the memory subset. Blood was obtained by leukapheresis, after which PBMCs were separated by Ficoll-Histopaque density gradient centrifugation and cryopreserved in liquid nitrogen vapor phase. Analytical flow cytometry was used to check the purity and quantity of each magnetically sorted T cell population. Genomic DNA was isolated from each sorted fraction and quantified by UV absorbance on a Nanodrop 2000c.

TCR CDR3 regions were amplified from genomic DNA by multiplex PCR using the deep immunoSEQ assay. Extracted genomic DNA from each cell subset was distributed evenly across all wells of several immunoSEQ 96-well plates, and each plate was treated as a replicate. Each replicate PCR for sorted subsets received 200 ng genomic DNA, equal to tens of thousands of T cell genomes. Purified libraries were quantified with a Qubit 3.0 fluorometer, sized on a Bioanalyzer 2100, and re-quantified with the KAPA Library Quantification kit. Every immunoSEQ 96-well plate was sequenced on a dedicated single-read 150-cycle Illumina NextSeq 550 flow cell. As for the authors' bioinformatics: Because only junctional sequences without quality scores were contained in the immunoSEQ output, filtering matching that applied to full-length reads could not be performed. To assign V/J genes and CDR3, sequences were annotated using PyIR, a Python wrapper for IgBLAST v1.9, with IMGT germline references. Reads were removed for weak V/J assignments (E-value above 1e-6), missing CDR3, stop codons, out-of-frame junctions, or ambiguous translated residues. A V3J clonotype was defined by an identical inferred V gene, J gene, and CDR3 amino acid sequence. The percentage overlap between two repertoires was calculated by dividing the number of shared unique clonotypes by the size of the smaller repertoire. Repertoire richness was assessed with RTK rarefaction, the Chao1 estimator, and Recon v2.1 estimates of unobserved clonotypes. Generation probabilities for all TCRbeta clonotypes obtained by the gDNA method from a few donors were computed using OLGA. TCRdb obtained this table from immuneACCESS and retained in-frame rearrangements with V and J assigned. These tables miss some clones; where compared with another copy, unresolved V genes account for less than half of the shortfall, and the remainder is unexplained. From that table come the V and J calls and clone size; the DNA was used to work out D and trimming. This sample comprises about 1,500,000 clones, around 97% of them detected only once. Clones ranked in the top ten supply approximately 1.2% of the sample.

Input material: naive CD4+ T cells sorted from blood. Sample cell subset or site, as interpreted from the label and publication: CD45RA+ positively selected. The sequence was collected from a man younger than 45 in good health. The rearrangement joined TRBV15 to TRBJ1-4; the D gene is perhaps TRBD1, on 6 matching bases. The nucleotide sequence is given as TGTGCCACCAGCAGAGATCACAGGGCTACTAATGAAAAACTGTTTTTT. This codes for CATSRDHRATNEKLFF.